The rows below give T cell receptor beta chains drawn from one sample of a study of radiotherapy plus CTLA-4 blockade in lung cancer. The table came from immunoSEQ multiplex PCR; TCRdb's copy has only in-frame clones and leaves some out. The table records approximately 89,000 clones, about four fifths of them present only once. Sequenced material: peripheral blood, taken from a patient treated with radiotherapy plus ipilimumab. These receptors came from a human donor with non-small cell lung cancer that progressed on radiotherapy plus ipilimumab. The CDR3 runs from the conserved cysteine through the conserved F or W. A D gene is named only where the DNA matches it firmly. Size is omitted from some rows. Given values are once, few, many or a class for expanded clones.

CASSITSGSLGPLETQYF,TGTGCCAGTAGTATCACTAGCGGGAGTTTGGGTCCCCTCGAGACCCAGTACTTC,TRBV19,TRBD2,TRBJ2-5,-
CASSVGVGAGLETQYF,TGTGCCAGCAGCGTAGGAGTCGGGGCGGGGCTGGAGACCCAGTACTTC,TRBV9,-,TRBJ2-5,-
CASSPRGAVSYNEQFF,TGTGCCAGCAGCCCGCGGGGAGCGGTGTCCTACAATGAGCAGTTCTTC,TRBV7-9,-,TRBJ2-1,-
CASSYAHSLGASGYTF,TGTGCCAGCAGTTACGCTCACTCGTTGGGGGCTTCTGGCTACACCTTC,TRBV6-5,-,TRBJ1-2,-
CASSKPGDSYEQYF,TGCGCCAGCAGCAAACCAGGGGACTCCTACGAGCAGTACTTC,TRBV5-1,-,TRBJ2-7,-
CASATQPGNTIYF,TGTGCCAGCGCGACTCAACCGGGAAACACCATATATTTT,TRBV6-1,-,TRBJ1-3,-
CASSQFIGTYEQYF,TGTGCCAGCAGCCAATTCATAGGAACTTACGAGCAGTACTTC,TRBV16,-,TRBJ2-7,-
CASSDGTMSPGTIYF,TGTGCCAGCAGTGATGGGACAATGAGTCCTGGCACCATATATTTT,TRBV2,-,TRBJ1-3,-
CASSLDLGAGQETQYF,TGTGCCAGCAGCTTGGATTTGGGGGCAGGACAAGAGACCCAGTACTTC,TRBV5-6,-,TRBJ2-5,-
CASSPAPDRGNTGELFF,TGTGCCAGCAGCCCAGCCCCGGACAGGGGTAACACCGGGGAGCTGTTTTTT,TRBV5-4,TRBD1,TRBJ2-2,once
CAIAGAATSLETQYF,TGTGCCATCGCGGGGGCCGCGACTAGCTTGGAGACCCAGTACTTC,TRBV10-3,-,TRBJ2-5,-
CASSNTGTEQYF,TGTGCCAGCAGCAACACAGGGACCGAGCAGTACTTC,TRBV11-1,-,TRBJ2-7,-
CASSRLGPPLHEQFF,TGTGCCAGCAGTAGGTTGGGACCCCCGCTCCATGAGCAGTTCTTC,TRBV2,-,TRBJ2-1,-
CASSLRQQYF,TGTGCCAGCAGCTTGCGACAGCAGTACTTC,TRBV11-2,-,TRBJ2-7,-
CASSPDGSGSINEQFF,TGTGCCAGCAGCCCGGATGGTAGCGGGAGTATCAATGAGCAGTTCTTC,TRBV7-2,TRBD2,TRBJ2-1,-
CAWSVGAETQYF,TGTGCCTGGAGTGTGGGGGCTGAGACCCAGTACTTC,TRBV30,-,TRBJ2-5,-
CASSPVDGYGYTF,TGTGCCAGCAGTCCCGTCGACGGCTATGGCTACACCTTC,TRBV6-5,-,TRBJ1-2,few
CASSQIEPYEQYF,TGCGCCAGCAGCCAAATCGAACCCTACGAGCAGTACTTC,TRBV4-1,-,TRBJ2-7,-
CASSPGREYQPQHF,TGTGCCAGCAGCCCGGGCAGGGAGTATCAGCCCCAGCATTTT,TRBV7-2,-,TRBJ1-5,once
CASRAGTHSAATNEKLFF,TGCGCCAGCAGGGCCGGGACTCACAGCGCTGCAACTAATGAAAAACTGTTTTTT,TRBV5-1,-,TRBJ1-4,-
CASSYQSGVNTEAFF,TGTGCCAGCAGTTACCAGTCCGGAGTGAACACTGAAGCTTTCTTT,TRBV6-6,-,TRBJ1-1,-
CASSVVDRNTEAFF,TGTGCCAGCAGCGTAGTGGACAGAAACACTGAAGCTTTCTTT,TRBV9,-,TRBJ1-1,-
CASSSAGTGGKTQYF,TGTGCCAGCAGCTCCGCCGGGACAGGGGGAAAGACCCAGTACTTC,TRBV5-6,TRBD1,TRBJ2-5,-
CAWSRQAITEAFF,TGTGCCTGGTCGAGACAGGCAATCACTGAAGCTTTCTTT,TRBV30,-,TRBJ1-1,-
CASSPLGVAGGQETQYF,TGCGCCAGCAGCCCATTGGGGGTAGCGGGAGGTCAAGAGACCCAGTACTTC,TRBV5-1,TRBD2,TRBJ2-5,-
CASSPSGGPGEQYF,TGCGCCAGCAGCCCATCGGGGGGCCCAGGGGAGCAGTACTTC,TRBV5-1,-,TRBJ2-7,-
CATSRGNPSINEQFF,TGTGCCACCAGCAGAGGTAATCCCTCCATCAATGAGCAGTTCTTC,TRBV15,-,TRBJ2-1,-
CAGSSTGGLNEQFF,TGTGCCGGCAGCTCGACAGGGGGACTAAATGAGCAGTTCTTC,TRBV7-2,TRBD1,TRBJ2-1,once
CASTIPGSQSETPLHF,TGTGCCAGCACAATCCCAGGGTCCCAGAGTGAAACACCCCTCCACTTT,TRBV12-1,-,TRBJ1-6,few
CASRLGLTGQGPYNEQFF,TGTGCAAGTCGCTTAGGACTGACCGGGCAGGGGCCCTACAATGAGCAGTTCTTC,TRBV12-2,-,TRBJ2-1,-
CASSFGWVTETEAFF,TGCGCCAGCAGCTTCGGGTGGGTCACGGAAACTGAAGCTTTCTTT,TRBV5-1,-,TRBJ1-1,-
CASRGTGKAGELFF,TGTGCCAGCAGAGGGACAGGGAAGGCCGGGGAGCTGTTTTTT,TRBV6-6,TRBD1,TRBJ2-2,-
CASSSGISNTEAFF,TGTGCCAGCAGCTCCGGGATCTCGAACACTGAAGCTTTCTTT,TRBV5-4,-,TRBJ1-1,-
CASREVGGTEAFF,TGTGCCAGCAGGGAGGTTGGGGGCACTGAAGCTTTCTTT,TRBV6-1,-,TRBJ1-1,-
CASSASKLQGSYGYTF,TGTGCCAGCAGCGCCTCTAAACTACAGGGTAGCTATGGCTACACCTTC,TRBV9,-,TRBJ1-2,-
CAMVSDSGRTGELFF,TGTGCCATGGTCTCGGATAGCGGACGCACCGGGGAGCTGTTTTTT,TRBV2,-,TRBJ2-2,once
CASSEAPPGFPQETQYF,TGTGCCAGCAGTGAAGCGCCCCCGGGGTTCCCACAAGAGACCCAGTACTTC,TRBV6-1,-,TRBJ2-5,-
CASSQGSAQGNEQFF,TGCGCCAGCAGCCAGGGCTCGGCGCAGGGCAATGAGCAGTTCTTC,TRBV4-1,-,TRBJ2-1,once
CASSSTGGEYYGYTF,TGCGCCAGCAGCTCCACAGGGGGCGAATACTATGGCTACACCTTC,TRBV5-1,TRBD1,TRBJ1-2,-
CASSGASGNTIYF,TGTGCCAGCTCGGGGGCCTCTGGAAACACCATATATTTT,TRBV18,-,TRBJ1-3,-
CASSSLRLAGRYEQYF,TGTGCCAGCAGTTCACTCAGGCTAGCGGGACGCTACGAGCAGTACTTC,TRBV6-5,TRBD2,TRBJ2-7,-
CASSIFRLGSGNQPQHF,TGTGCCAGTAGTATCTTCAGACTCGGGAGTGGCAATCAGCCCCAGCATTTT,TRBV19,-,TRBJ1-5,-